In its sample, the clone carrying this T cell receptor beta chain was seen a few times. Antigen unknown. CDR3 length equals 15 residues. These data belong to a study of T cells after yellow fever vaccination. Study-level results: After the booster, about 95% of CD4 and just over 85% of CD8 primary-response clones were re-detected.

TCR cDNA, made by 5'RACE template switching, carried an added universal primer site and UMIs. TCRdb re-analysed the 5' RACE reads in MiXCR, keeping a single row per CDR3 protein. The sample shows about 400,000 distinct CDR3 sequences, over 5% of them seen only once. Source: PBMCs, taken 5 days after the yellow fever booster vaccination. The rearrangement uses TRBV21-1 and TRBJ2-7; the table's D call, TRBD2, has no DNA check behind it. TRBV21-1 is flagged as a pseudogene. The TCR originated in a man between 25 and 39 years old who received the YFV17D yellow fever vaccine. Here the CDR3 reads CASSKGKRTNYEQYF. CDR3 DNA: TGTGCCAGCAGCAAAGGGAAGCGGACTAACTACGAGCAGTACTTC.